This TCR beta chain was profiled in a study of human T cells and chemical hapten exposure. The wider study: For the roughly 24-week duration of the study, patients were given weekly doses of diphenylcyclopropenone on the scalp. Study-wide results and limits: Patch test scores rose with PT1 expanded TCR counts, a positive correlation.

Per the original data handling: Between about 23,224 and 700,000 TCRs appeared in each sample, and the median stood at about 93,000. Using its own MiXCR run on the RACE reads, TCRdb lists one record per CDR3 protein. The V and J calls and clone size come from TCRdb's table, not from the authors' own analysis. The table lists just over 350,000 distinct CDR3 sequences, about 6.9% of them singletons, with more than 5.5% in the top ten. Looked up from germline, CDR1 is SQVTM and CDR2 is ANQGSEA. The V gene lost 5 bases and the J gene lost 6 bases, with 17 bases spanning the gap. CDR3 size: 14 residues. The sample's time point: patch test 2, 6 weeks after DPC sensitization. Regarding treatment: therapeutic diphenylcyclopropenone sensitization with weekly scalp DPC. This clonotype was counted only a few times. What it binds is not known.

This sequence was found in a woman under 30 with alopecia areata. Some clones in this sample may be carry-over from other donors' samples. The rearrangement links TRBV29-1 to TRBJ2-4; D might be TRBD1 or TRBD2, each matching 5 bases. Specimen: whole blood, collected in connection with sensitization to the hapten diphenylcyclopropenone (DPC). The CDR3 loop is CSVSPGPIINIQYF. DNA for the CDR3: TGCAGCGTTTCCCCGGGACCGATAATAAACATTCAGTACTTC.